Below, 26 T cell receptor beta chains from the same sample are listed, as sequenced in a study of cytomegalovirus exposure and HLA in healthy donors. The protocol was immunoSEQ multiplex PCR, while the TCRdb copy is restricted to in-frame clones and leaves out a portion. Of some 180,000 clones detected, about nine tenths appear once; the ten largest clones hold approximately 7.7%. The sample consisted of PBMCs. The origin of the receptors is a man younger than 40 in good health and CMV-seropositive.

J is TRBJ2-2 and V is TRBV5-1; D unresolved. Deletions cut 0 bases from V and 0 bases from J, with 6 bases between. The CDR3 is made up of 15 amino acids. From germline, CDR1 is SGHRS and CDR2 YFSETQ. For the CDR3, the DNA is TGCGCCAGCAGCTTGGATAATTCGAACACCGGGGAGCTGTTTTTT. Translation gives CASSLDNSNTGELFF.

This sequence joins TRBV6-5 and TRBJ2-1; 7 nucleotides match TRBD1. Germline loops: CDR1 MNHEY, CDR2 SVGAGI. There are 13 residues in the CDR3. V was pared by 6 bases and J by 3 bases, with 2 bases of the junction left unmatched. CDR3 region: CASSRDSYNEQFF. CDR3 sequence (DNA): TGTGCCAGCAGCCGGGACAGCTACAATGAGCAGTTCTTC.

Only a few counts were recorded for this clone. The genes are TRBV5-6 and TRBJ2-7; TRBD1 matches 7 bases. The CDR3 has 15 residues. The trim removed 4 bases at V and 0 bases at J, leaving 7 bases unmatched. Germline values: CDR1 SGHDT, CDR2 YYEEEE. CDR3 nucleotides: TGTGCCAGCAGCGGCCGGGACAGTAGCTCCTACGAGCAGTACTTC. As protein: CASSGRDSSSYEQYF. The entire variable domain, with the rest obtained from reference TRBV5-6 and TRBJ2-7, is as follows: DAGVTQSPTHLIKTRGQQVTLRCSPKSGHDTVSWYQQALGQGPQFIFQYYEEEERQRGNFPDRFSGHQFPNYSSELNVNALLLGDSALYLCASSGRDSSSYEQYFGPGTRLTVT.

V is TRBV13 and J is TRBJ2-3; the D is unclear. The CDR3 length is 13 residues. The V gene's germline CDR1 is PRHDT and CDR2 FYEKMQ (reference sequence). The V gene lost 1 base and the J gene lost 3 bases, with 5 bases spanning the gap. CDR3 residues: CASSLVATDTQYF. The CDR3 bases are TGTGCCAGCAGCTTAGTGGCGACAGATACGCAGTATTTT.

The chain recombines TRBV19 with TRBJ1-4; weak D call: TRBD1 (6 bases). CDR1 LNHDA and CDR2 SQIVND come from the germline V gene (reference sequence). The germline V and J ends were trimmed by 4 bases and 0 bases, with 12 bases remaining between them. The CDR3 is made up of 16 amino acids. This chain's CDR3 is CASSNTGIPTNEKLFF. Written as DNA, the CDR3 is TGTGCCAGTAGTAATACAGGGATCCCAACTAATGAAAAACTGTTTTTT.

The chain joins TRBV19 to TRBJ2-7, with TRBD1 identical over 10 bases. The germline gives CDR1 LNHDA, CDR2 SQIVND (reference sequence). The CDR3 length is 15 residues. Trimming took 5 bases from V and 4 from J; bases not matched to a gene: 8. CDR3 amino acids: CASSPHGTGEYEQYF. In nucleotides, the CDR3 is TGTGCCAGTAGTCCCCACGGGACAGGGGAGTACGAGCAGTACTTC.

This clone was observed once. The rearrangement joins TRBV7-9 to TRBJ2-7; D remains ambiguous. CDR3 size: 13 residues. The V end was cut by 4 bases, the J end by 5 bases, with 12 bases between. Germline V CDR1 and CDR2: SEHNR, FQNEAQ (reference sequence). As DNA, the CDR3 is TGTGCCAGCAGCTGGGGATTGGGCGACGAGCAGTACTTC. Translation gives CASSWGLGDEQYF.

This clone was counted a single time. J is TRBJ2-1 and V is TRBV29-1, with 10 bases that match TRBD2. Germline loops: CDR1 SQVTM, CDR2 ANQGSEA. The CDR3 runs 13 residues. V dropped 7 bases and J dropped 7; count of bases not matched to a gene: 7. Here the CDR3 DNA reads TGCAGCGCGAGCGGGGGGGCTTCTAATGAGCAGTTCTTC. Translation gives CSASGGASNEQFF.

V is TRBV2 and J is TRBJ2-2, with TRBD2 matching 8 bases. J was trimmed by 7 bases and V by 6 bases; bases with no gene match: 13. This CDR3 is built from 16 residues. Germline CDR1 reads SNHLY; CDR2 reads FYNNEI. In DNA, the CDR3 is TGTGCCAGCAGCCTCGCATGGCAACTAGCGGTCGGGGAGCTGTTTTTT. Translated: CASSLAWQLAVGELFF.

CDR3 in DNA: TGTGCCAGCAGTCCCTTAACAGGGGGAGCTCAAGAGACCCAGTACTTC. This sequence encodes CASSPLTGGAQETQYF. The rearrangement joins TRBV27 to TRBJ2-5; 8 bases map to TRBD1. The CDR3 consists of 16 residues. Germline loops: CDR1 MNHEY, CDR2 SMNVEV (reference sequence). Losses at the gene ends were 5 bases for V and 2 bases for J; bases not matched to a gene: 10.

CDR3 residues: CASSSDRVGNQPQHF. In DNA form, the CDR3 reads TGTGCCAGCAGCTCCGACAGGGTTGGCAATCAGCCCCAGCATTTT. The chain has TRBV7-2 and TRBJ1-5; 7 bases are a match to TRBD1. Germline loops: CDR1 SGHTA, CDR2 FQGNSA. The V gene end was trimmed by 4 bases and the J gene end by 2 bases; junction bases not matched to a gene: 5. The CDR3 contains 15 residues. Full variable domain (remainder filled in from reference TRBV7-2 and TRBJ1-5): GAGVSQSPSNKVTEKGKDVELRCDPISGHTALYWYRQSLGQGLEFLIYFQGNSAPDKSGLPSDRFSAERTGGSVSTLTIQRTQQEDSAVYLCASSSDRVGNQPQHFGDGTRLSIL.

In this sample, this clone turned up a few times. The chain uses TRBV5-6 and TRBJ1-2; D is perhaps TRBD1 (6 bases). Trimming removed 5 bases at V and 8 bases at J, with 13 bases between. Germline V gene lookup returns CDR1 SGHDT and CDR2 YYEEEE. The CDR3 is 12 amino acids. CDR3 residues: CASSAGGYGYTF. CDR3 coding DNA: TGTGCCAGCAGTGCTGGGGGCTACGGCTACACCTTC.

The V and J genes are TRBV4-3 and TRBJ1-3; D is uncertain. Germline CDR1 LGHNA, CDR2 YSLEER. The V end was cut by 1 base, the J end by 2 bases, with 12 bases between. The CDR3 extends over 16 amino acids. CDR3 bases: TGCGCCAGCAGCCAAGGTCGGGAATCGACTGGAAACACCATATATTTT. Translated: CASSQGRESTGNTIYF.

J is TRBJ2-7 and V is TRBV4-1; D unresolved. Between the trimmed V and J ends, which lost 0 bases and 0 bases, there was a span of 12 bases. The CDR3 runs to 16 residues. Germline V gene lookup returns CDR1 MGHRA and CDR2 YSYEKL. The CDR3 region is CASSQEAVGSSYEQYF. For the CDR3, the DNA is TGCGCCAGCAGCCAAGAAGCAGTCGGAAGCTCCTACGAGCAGTACTTC.

The CDR3 protein is CASSPHSYEQYF. The CDR3 DNA reads TGTGCCAGCTCACCACACTCCTACGAGCAGTACTTC. V is TRBV18 and J is TRBJ2-7; D unresolved. Per the germline V gene, CDR1 is KGHSH and CDR2 is LQKENI. The CDR3 covers 12 residues. With 1 base removed from V and 0 bases from J, the gap between germline ends came to 1 base.

The chain joins TRBV18 to TRBJ2-7; 11 positions match TRBD1. Trimming took 6 bases from V and 6 from J; bases not matched to a gene: 4. Germline assignment: CDR1 KGHSH and CDR2 LQKENI. The CDR3 runs to 13 residues. In nucleotides, the CDR3 is TGTGCCAGCTCGCCCGGACAGGGGGCCGAGCAGTACTTC. It codes for CASSPGQGAEQYF.

CDR3 nucleotide sequence: TGTGCCAGCAGCAAAGTCCCCCGGGACGGGAACACCGGGGAGCTGTTTTTT. It encodes CASSKVPRDGNTGELFF. V gene TRBV21-1 combines with J gene TRBJ2-2. TRBV21-1 is a listed pseudogene. The length of the CDR3 is 17 residues.

The V gene is TRBV10-2, the J gene TRBJ1-2, with TRBD1 matching 10 bases. The CDR3 has 15 amino acids. Germline trimming cut 0 bases from V and 4 bases from J; bases unmatched to any gene: 2. The germline V gene has CDR1 WSHSY and CDR2 SAAADI. The CDR3 region is CASSESRTGGYGYTF. CDR3 nucleotide sequence: TGCGCCAGCAGTGAGTCGCGGACAGGGGGCTATGGCTACACCTTC.

The rearrangement links TRBV6-1 to TRBJ2-1; the match to TRBD2 covers 14 bases. This CDR3 region has 16 residues. Germline trimming cut 2 bases from V and 8 bases from J; bases unmatched to any gene: 5. The germline gives CDR1 MNHNS, CDR2 SASEGT. The CDR3 DNA follows: TGTGCCAGCAGTGAAACTGGACTAGCGGGGGGTGATGAGCAGTTCTTC. It translates to CASSETGLAGGDEQFF.

The J gene is TRBJ2-7, the V gene TRBV4-1; 8 nucleotides align to TRBD1. J was trimmed by 4 bases and V by 0 bases; bases with no gene match: 11. This CDR3 comprises 17 residues. Per the germline V gene, CDR1 is MGHRA and CDR2 is YSYEKL. The CDR3 coding sequence is TGCGCCAGCAGCCAAGATGCAGTAGGACAGGGCTTTTACGAGCAGTACTTC. As protein: CASSQDAVGQGFYEQYF.

The chain joins TRBV9 to TRBJ2-5, with 7 bases matching TRBD1. Germline V CDR1 and CDR2: SGDLS, YYNGEE. The junction had 2 bases not matched to a gene; V was cut back by 4 bases and J by 2 bases. This CDR3 region has 13 residues. This CDR3 reads CASSRQGQETQYF. In nucleotides, the CDR3 is TGTGCCAGCAGCAGACAGGGTCAAGAGACCCAGTACTTC.

The J gene is TRBJ1-1, the V gene TRBV5-1, with D possibly matching TRBD1 (5 bases). CDR1 and CDR2 from the germline V gene are SGHRS and YFSETQ. The CDR3 is 16 amino acids. V lost 5 bases, J lost 2 bases, and 19 bases lay in between. CDR3 nucleotides: TGCGCCAGCAGTCCGGCGGGGGAAGGTATTAACACTGAAGCTTTCTTT. As protein: CASSPAGEGINTEAFF.

In its sample, this clone was seen a few times. The J gene is TRBJ1-1, the V gene TRBV2, with 8 bases that match TRBD1. This CDR3 is built from 15 residues. V trimming: 6 bases; J trimming: 0 bases; junction bases outside the gene matches: 6. CDR1 and CDR2 (germline): SNHLY, FYNNEI. CDR3 DNA sequence: TGTGCCAGCAGCCAAGGGACAGGTATGAACACTGAAGCTTTCTTT. The encoded protein is CASSQGTGMNTEAFF.

The rearrangement uses TRBV7-2 and TRBJ2-5; 7 bases line up with TRBD2. This CDR3 is built from 14 residues. V trimming: 4 bases; J trimming: 5 bases; junction bases outside the gene matches: 7. CDR1 and CDR2 from the germline V gene are SGHTA and FQGNSA. Here the CDR3 DNA reads TGTGCCAGCAGCTGGCGGACTAGAGACGAGACCCAGTACTTC. It encodes CASSWRTRDETQYF.

The chain combines TRBV10-3 with TRBJ1-1; D not certain. V shed 0 bases and J shed 0 bases, with 11 bases lying between them. CDR1 is ENHRY, CDR2 SYGVKD, per germline. The CDR3 sequence is 16 residues long. The CDR3 region is CAISESIGQLNTEAFF. CDR3 bases: TGTGCCATCAGTGAGTCGATAGGGCAACTGAACACTGAAGCTTTCTTT.

The V call is TRBV4-1, the J call TRBJ2-7, with TRBD2 identical over 7 bases. The CDR3 spans 15 residues. Germline CDR1 MGHRA, CDR2 YSYEKL. Unmatched junction bases numbered 6, after V lost 4 bases and J lost 0 bases. The CDR3 loop is CASSLGEGLSYEQYF. The CDR3 DNA is TGCGCCAGCAGCCTGGGGGAGGGTCTCTCCTACGAGCAGTACTTC.